This T cell receptor (beta chain) appears in the sequencing data of a study of beta chain features in type 1 diabetes. Every bit of the isolated RNA underwent reverse transcription, so sequencing read expressed TCRB transcripts. TCRdb's table, derived via immunoSEQ multiplex PCR, lists solely in-frame clones and lacks some. The table shows around 40,000 clones, with 64% occurring only once. Per germline, CDR1 MGHRA and CDR2 YSYEKL. This CDR3 comprises 19 residues. With 1 base clipped from V and 3 bases from J, the junction kept 14 bases outside the gene matches. The chain combines TRBV4-1 with TRBJ1-4; 7 bases align to TRBD1. Sequenced sample: Tregs from blood. The receptor comes from a woman in her twenties or thirties in good health. The CDR3 protein is CASSQVVSVRGRSNEKLFF. The CDR3 DNA sequence: TGCGCCAGCAGCCAAGTGGTTAGCGTCAGGGGGAGGTCTAATGAAAAACTGTTTTTT.